The sequence of this T cell receptor (beta chain) was determined in a study of CD8+CD57+ T cells in acquired aplastic anemia (dated by TCRdb to about 2018). General notes on the study: DNA extracted from sorted CD4+ and CD8+ cells had a mean of about 3.2 ug, with a range of roughly 0.18 to 27.4 ug. CD8+CD57+ expansion was defined as frequency above the mean frequency observed in healthy subjects.

Genomic DNA was used as template for profiling of TCR beta VDJ combinations and CDR3 sequences. An Illumina HiSeq 2000 was used for TCR repertoire sequencing. The authors processed their data as follows. Repertoires were assessed using TRBV/TRBJ rearrangement plots, CDR3 size and DJ length profiles, and Simpson's diversity index. Whichever DNA sequence was most abundant in the deep sequencing data was defined as the immunodominant clone. CDR3 amino acid sequences were checked for sharing across subjects and were also compared against the VDJdb database and published repertoires. TCRdb ran its own pipeline on the public reads, namely fastp trimming at Q25 and MiXCR clone calling, and kept in-frame beta chains. Rows with one shared CDR3 protein collapse into an entry with the most common genes and DNA. The V and J calls were determined by TCRdb, not by the authors. The sample has 200,000 to 300,000 distinct CDR3 sequences on record, approximately 79% of them singletons. Approximately 42% of the sample is held by the ten biggest clonotypes.

The cysteine opens and the phenylalanine closes a CDR3 of 15 amino acids. The DNA shown is the 45-base CDR3, in frame from base 1. CDR1 and CDR2, looked up from the germline V gene, are SGHTA and FQGNSA. Trimming takes 9 bases off V and 3 bases off J; junction bases not matched to a gene: 9. What the authors observed across the whole study: CD8+ Simpson's diversity did not differ significantly between patients and healthy controls (P=0.060). Some 30 CD8+ CDR3 sequences were found to be shared between patients and controls, but these sequences appeared to be highly expressed in patients and within the immunodominant clones of the patients.

A word on this clonotype: Its antigen target is currently unknown. Base qualities are not recorded, but no much larger clone differs from it by a single base.

The patients picked for sequencing were ones in whom flow cytometry had shown an expansion of CD8+CD57+ cells. Every patient had a diagnosis of severe acquired aplastic anemia based on International Study of Aplastic Anemia and Agranulocytosis and Camitta criteria. Patients had received no therapy at the time of blood sampling. In this study, sorted CD4+ and CD8+ T cells from the blood of healthy subjects and of severe aplastic anemia patients had their TCR repertoires deep-sequenced. Patients were enrolled under clinicaltrials.gov protocols 00001620, 01623167, 00001397, 00071045, 00081523 and 00961064 in the USA. Ficoll-Paque density gradient centrifugation was used to isolate peripheral blood mononuclear cells. Before DNA extraction, CD4+ and CD8+ T cells were sorted with FACS or magnetic beads.

Sequencing input: sorted CD4+, CD8+, or CD8+CD57+ T cells (not recorded which) from PBMCs. This TCR came from a human donor with aplastic anemia. The rearranged chain carries TRBV7-2 and TRBJ1-2, and 11 junction bases match TRBD1. The CDR3 protein is CASLWTGGADYGYTF. The DNA is as follows: TGTGCCAGTCTCTGGACAGGGGGCGCCGACTATGGCTACACCTTC.